The 28 T cell receptor beta chains given below trace back to one sample, sequenced in a study of T cell responses to AZD1222 COVID-19 vaccine. The table came from immunoSEQ multiplex PCR; TCRdb's copy has only in-frame clones and leaves some out. The table includes over 85,000 clones, about four fifths detected once. The specimen was peripheral blood, collected 28 days after the second AZD1222 dose. The receptors come from an adult who received the AZD1222 COVID-19 vaccine.

This clone appeared a single time. This chain joins TRBV6-5 and TRBJ1-6; 10 bases are shared with TRBD1. Losses at the gene ends were 6 bases for V and 7 bases for J; bases not matched to a gene: 6. This CDR3 has 15 amino acids. Germline V gives CDR1 MNHEY, CDR2 SVGAGI. CDR3 coding DNA: TGTGCCAGCAGAATGGGACAGGGGTGGAATTCACCCCTCCACTTT. Translating gives CASRMGQGWNSPLHF.

This chain uses TRBV6-5 with TRBJ2-1, with D tentatively TRBD2 (7 bases). Germline values: CDR1 MNHEY, CDR2 SVGAGI. This CDR3 contains 15 residues. The V and J ends lost 7 bases and 4 bases respectively, with 17 bases between them. CDR3 protein: CASIWQGGGYNEQFF. DNA of the CDR3: TGTGCCAGCATTTGGCAGGGAGGGGGTTACAATGAGCAGTTCTTC.

This chain uses TRBV29-1 with TRBJ2-5; 12 nucleotides line up with TRBD2. CDR3 length equals 14 residues. Germline loops: CDR1 SQVTM, CDR2 ANQGSEA. V was pared by 8 bases and J by 1 base, with 5 bases of the junction left unmatched. For the CDR3, the DNA is TGCAGCCCTCGACTAGCGGGAGCCCAAGAGACCCAGTACTTC. Protein sequence: CSPRLAGAQETQYF.

J is TRBJ1-5 and V is TRBV28, with D possibly matching TRBD1 (5 bases). This CDR3 has 14 residues. Germline values: CDR1 MDHEN, CDR2 SYDVKM. V was trimmed by 6 bases and J by 7 bases, leaving 16 bases between them. CDR3 coding DNA: TGTGCCAGCAGCCTCTGGGGGGTGACCCAGCCCCAGCATTTT. It encodes CASSLWGVTQPQHF.

The CDR3: CASSAGTGPFFNSGNTIYF. The CDR3 region has the DNA TGTGCCAGCAGCGCCGGGACAGGGCCTTTCTTCAACTCTGGAAACACCATATATTTT. This chain joins TRBV7-9 and TRBJ1-3; 9 nucleotides match TRBD1. Germline V lookup: CDR1 SEHNR, CDR2 FQNEAQ (reference sequence). This CDR3 is 19 amino acids long. J gave up 0 bases and V 5 bases, and 14 bases lay outside the gene matches.

The chain employs TRBV15 and TRBJ1-3; D is undetermined. The CDR3 is 15 residues long. In germline, CDR1 is LNHNV, CDR2 YYDKDF (reference sequence). Trimming shortened V by 2 bases and J by 2 bases, and 10 bases separated the two germline ends. The CDR3 DNA reads TGTGCCACCAGCAGATCGGGTTTAACTGGAAACACCATATATTTT. Protein: CATSRSGLTGNTIYF.

This clone was detected a few times. The V and J genes are TRBV7-2 and TRBJ1-5; unclear D gene. Germline CDR1 and CDR2: SGHTA and FQGNSA. The V gene lost 2 bases and the J gene lost 4 bases, with 6 bases spanning the gap. The CDR3 runs to 13 residues. This chain's CDR3 is CASSLYRNQPQHF. CDR3 sequence (DNA): TGTGCCAGCAGCTTATACAGAAATCAGCCCCAGCATTTT.

This chain joins TRBV7-2 and TRBJ2-3; TRBD2 agrees at 8 bases. The CDR3 totals 14 residues. The ends lost 4 bases at V and 4 bases at J; junction bases unmatched: 4. The germline V gene has CDR1 SGHTA and CDR2 FQGNSA. The CDR3 region is CASSSGLVADTQYF. CDR3 DNA sequence: TGTGCCAGCAGCTCGGGACTAGTCGCAGATACGCAGTATTTT.

In this sample, this clone turned up once. The J gene is TRBJ1-5, the V gene TRBV6-1; D ambiguous. V lost 5 bases, J lost 5 bases, and 7 bases lay in between. This CDR3 comprises 12 residues. Germline V gene sequence: CDR1 MNHNS, CDR2 SASEGT. The chain's CDR3 is CASSLRDQPQHF. The DNA for the CDR3 is TGTGCCAGCAGTCTGAGGGATCAGCCCCAGCATTTT.

This rearrangement joins TRBV3-1 (or the pseudogene TRBV3-2) to TRBJ1-1; D is unclear. Trimming left V 4 bases short and J 5 bases short, with 17 bases between. Germline V gene data show CDR1 as LGHDT and CDR2 as YNNKEL (reference sequence). The length of the CDR3 is 15 residues. The CDR3 nucleotides are TGTGCCAGCAGCCCTTATGACCCCGGAAAAACTGAAGCTTTCTTT. This codes for CASSPYDPGKTEAFF.

The gene calls are TRBV19 and TRBJ2-1; D is undetermined. The CDR3 runs to 11 residues. V dropped 7 bases and J dropped 4 bases, with 5 bases sitting between them. Germline values: CDR1 LNHDA, CDR2 SQIVND (reference sequence). The CDR3 reads CASTQYNEQFF. The CDR3 nucleotides are TGTGCCAGTACCCAGTACAATGAGCAGTTCTTC.

The count of this clone is one. In nucleotides, the CDR3 is TGTGCCAGCAGTACAAGTGGGACCCAGTACTTC. It translates to CASSTSGTQYF. The chain combines TRBV12-3 or TRBV12-4 with TRBJ2-5; D call uncertain. The CDR3 consists of 11 residues. V was trimmed by 5 bases and J by 7 bases, leaving 8 bases between them.

The chain joins TRBV11-3 to TRBJ2-1; 7 positions match TRBD1. CDR3 size: 15 residues. V was clipped by 2 bases and J by 9 bases; unmatched bases: 10. From germline, CDR1 is SGHNT and CDR2 YENEEA. CDR3 sequence: CASSLRDRVLSEQFF. In DNA, the CDR3 is TGTGCCAGCAGCTTACGAGACAGGGTATTGAGTGAGCAGTTCTTC.

The rearrangement links TRBV12-3 or TRBV12-4 to TRBJ1-1; D uncertain. V was pared by 10 bases and J by 6 bases, with 12 bases between. This CDR3 region has 11 residues. CDR3 sequence reads: CATSRWPEAFF. The CDR3 DNA follows: TGTGCCACCTCAAGGTGGCCTGAAGCTTTCTTT.

The gene calls are TRBV6-4 and TRBJ1-4, with D possibly being TRBD1 (6 bases). V lost 6 bases, J lost 10 bases, and 24 bases lay in between. There are 16 residues in the CDR3. Germline CDR1 MRHNA, CDR2 SNTAGT. CDR3 region: CASRRQESPSAGKLFF. The CDR3 nucleotides are TGTGCCAGCAGACGACAGGAATCTCCGAGTGCGGGAAAACTGTTTTTT.

The chain is built from TRBV3-1 (or the pseudogene TRBV3-2) and TRBJ2-7; D is ambiguous. Germline V gene sequence: CDR1 LGHDT, CDR2 YNNKEL (reference sequence). V lost 1 base to trimming and J lost 4 bases, with 8 bases between them. The CDR3 totals 13 residues. CDR3 residues: CASSQAQNYEQYF. CDR3 coding DNA: TGTGCCAGCAGCCAAGCTCAGAATTACGAGCAGTACTTC.

The CDR3 loop is CASSFQQGGDTDTQYF. CDR3 nucleotide sequence: TGTGCCAGCAGTTTCCAACAGGGGGGAGACACAGATACGCAGTATTTT. The chain joins TRBV28 to TRBJ2-3; TRBD1 agrees at 8 bases. The V gene end was trimmed by 3 bases and the J gene end by 2 bases; junction bases not matched to a gene: 7. The CDR3 covers 16 residues. Per germline, CDR1 MDHEN and CDR2 SYDVKM.

V usage is TRBV6-4 and J usage is TRBJ1-1, with a possible D match to TRBD1 (6 bases). CDR1 is MRHNA, CDR2 SNTAGT, per germline. V was clipped by 5 bases and J by 2 bases, with 9 bases between them. The CDR3 consists of 13 residues. CDR3 protein: CASSPQGNTEAFF. DNA for the CDR3: TGTGCCAGCAGTCCACAGGGAAACACTGAAGCTTTCTTT.

V is TRBV6-5 and J is TRBJ1-1; D gene ambiguous. Trimming took off 1 base at V and 1 base at J, with 7 bases between the two ends. The CDR3 runs to 14 residues. Per germline, CDR1 MNHEY and CDR2 SVGAGI. Here the CDR3 DNA reads TGTGCCAGCAGTTACTTTGAGAGGAACACTGAAGCTTTCTTT. It encodes CASSYFERNTEAFF.

This chain connects TRBV6-1 to TRBJ1-6, with D possibly being TRBD1 (5 bases). The CDR3 has 17 residues. CDR1 and CDR2 (germline): MNHNS, SASEGT. Deletions cut 3 bases from V and 7 bases from J, with 19 bases between. DNA for the CDR3: TGTGCCAGCAGTGACCAGGGTTCCCTCGGCGGGAATTCACCCCTCCACTTT. This codes for CASSDQGSLGGNSPLHF.

The V and J genes are TRBV5-1 and TRBJ2-7, with D perhaps given as TRBD1 or TRBD2 (5 bases each). This CDR3 is 14 amino acids long. V lost 2 bases, J lost 7 bases, and 16 bases lay in between. Per the germline V gene, CDR1 is SGHRS and CDR2 is YFSETQ. The chain's CDR3 is CASSFGAPWGEQYF. The CDR3, as DNA: TGCGCCAGCAGCTTCGGGGCCCCATGGGGTGAGCAGTACTTC. Drawing the rest from reference TRBV5-1 and TRBJ2-7, the complete variable domain is KAGVTQTPRYLIKTRGQQVTLSCSPISGHRSVSWYQQTPGQGLQFLFEYFSETQRNKGNFPGRFSGRQFSNSRSEMNVSTLELGDSALYLCASSFGAPWGEQYFGPGTRLTVT.

The CDR3 loop is CSVGTDSYEQYF. CDR3 bases: TGCAGCGTTGGGACAGACTCCTACGAGCAGTACTTC. The rearrangement uses TRBV29-1 and TRBJ2-7; possible D gene TRBD1, 6 bases. The germline V gene encodes CDR1 SQVTM and CDR2 ANQGSEA. This CDR3 contains 12 residues. Trimming removed 4 bases at V and 0 bases at J, with 7 bases between.

J is TRBJ2-7 and V is TRBV5-1, with 8 bases identical to TRBD2. Trimming removed 4 bases from V and 0 bases from J; junction bases left unmatched: 12. Germline V gene data show CDR1 as SGHRS and CDR2 as YFSETQ. The CDR3 sequence is 17 residues long. CDR3: CASSPGLAGLSSYEQYF. The CDR3 DNA reads TGCGCCAGCAGCCCTGGGCTAGCGGGCCTAAGCTCCTACGAGCAGTACTTC.

The genes are TRBV6-2 or TRBV6-3 and TRBJ1-3; D is unclear. This CDR3 region has 17 residues. CDR1 and CDR2 (germline): MNHEY, SVGEGT. V was pared by 6 bases and J by 2 bases, with 20 bases between. The CDR3 region is CASSPADWGRTGNTIYF. DNA of the CDR3: TGTGCCAGCAGCCCGGCGGATTGGGGTCGAACTGGAAACACCATATATTTT.

This chain uses TRBV18 with TRBJ2-7; a possible D gene is TRBD2 (6 bases). V lost 5 bases and J 0 bases, leaving 17 bases between the germline ends. Germline V gene sequence: CDR1 KGHSH, CDR2 LQKENI. The CDR3 length is 16 residues. This chain's CDR3 is CASSFLSGGDSYEQYF. The CDR3 DNA reads as TGTGCCAGCTCATTCTTAAGTGGCGGGGACTCCTACGAGCAGTACTTC.

The chain combines TRBV6-5 with TRBJ1-5, with D perhaps matching TRBD1 (6 bases). Germline V gene sequence: CDR1 MNHEY, CDR2 SVGAGI. There are 15 residues in the CDR3. V dropped 0 bases and J dropped 5 bases, with 11 bases sitting between them. CDR3 loop: CASSYSGSGDQPQHF. DNA of the CDR3: TGTGCCAGCAGTTACTCAGGTTCAGGGGATCAGCCCCAGCATTTT.

The genes are TRBV4-3 and TRBJ2-1; D gene unclear. CDR1 and CDR2 (germline): LGHNA, YSLEER. With 0 bases removed from V and 9 bases from J, the gap between germline ends came to 12 bases. The CDR3 is 14 residues long. The CDR3 nucleotides read TGCGCCAGCAGCCAAGATCTTGTAGAAGCTGAGCAGTTCTTC. Translating gives CASSQDLVEAEQFF.

The chain combines TRBV3-1 (or the pseudogene TRBV3-2) with TRBJ1-2; D not resolved. The CDR3 consists of 15 residues. Germline CDR1 is LGHDT and CDR2 is YNNKEL (reference sequence). V shed 4 bases and J shed 4 bases, with 16 bases lying between them. The CDR3 DNA reads TGTGCCAGCAGCCGTTCGGACGGGTTGGTCTATGGCTACACCTTC. Protein: CASSRSDGLVYGYTF.